This T cell receptor beta chain was observed in a study of cytomegalovirus exposure and HLA in healthy donors. The study, taken as a whole, reports: Segments of the TCR beta V type were, in most cases, productive about 87% or about 30% of the time in an earlier analysis.

The germline gives CDR1 ENHRY, CDR2 SYGVKD. The CDR3 has 14 amino acids. The ends lost 6 bases at V and 9 bases at J; junction bases unmatched: 7. The PCR used 60 Vbeta and 13 Jbeta primers. TCRdb's table, derived via immunoSEQ multiplex PCR, lists solely in-frame clones and lacks some. The sample comprises about 93,000 clones, roughly 79% of which are singletons, and 0.57% rests with the top ten. Though probably carrying unrecorded immune exposures, donors were nominally healthy at sampling. For this clone: Its antigen remains unidentified.

The sequencing sample was made of PBMCs. The chain recombines TRBV10-3 with TRBJ1-6; TRBD1 agrees at 8 bases. This sequence was found in a man in his thirties or forties in good health and CMV-seronegative. The DNA of the CDR3 is TGTGCCATCAGGAAAGATGGACAGGGTTCACCCCTCCACTTT. It encodes CAIRKDGQGSPLHF.